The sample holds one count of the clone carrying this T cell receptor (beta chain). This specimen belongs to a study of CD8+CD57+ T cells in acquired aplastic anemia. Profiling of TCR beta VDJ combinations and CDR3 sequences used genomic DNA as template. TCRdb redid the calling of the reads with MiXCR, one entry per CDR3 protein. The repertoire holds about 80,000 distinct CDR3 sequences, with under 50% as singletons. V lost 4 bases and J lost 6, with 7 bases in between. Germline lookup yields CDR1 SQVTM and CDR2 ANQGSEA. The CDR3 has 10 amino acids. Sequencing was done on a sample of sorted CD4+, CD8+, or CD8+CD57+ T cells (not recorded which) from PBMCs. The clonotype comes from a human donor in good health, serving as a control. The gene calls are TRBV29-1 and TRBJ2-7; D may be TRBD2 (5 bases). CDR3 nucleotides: TGCAGCGTTGTACGGGGCGAGCAGTACTTC. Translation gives CSVVRGEQYF.